Below are 21 T cell receptor beta chains sequenced from a single sample in a study of T cell repertoires in cytomegalovirus infection. What these receptors recognize is not known. TCRdb reprocessed the reads via MiXCR and lists one record per CDR3 protein. There are approximately 600,000 distinct CDR3 sequences in the sample; 40% occur only once, and 48% lies in the top ten. This specimen was cultured PBMCs, taken from culture after CMV antigen stimulation. These receptor sequences come from a human donor in good health (CMV status not recorded). Some clones in this sample may be carry-over from other donors' samples.

The rearrangement links TRBV19 to TRBJ2-1; D remains ambiguous. CDR3 length: 12 residues. V was shortened by 4 bases and J by 8 bases, with 9 bases between the two germline ends. Germline values: CDR1 LNHDA, CDR2 SQIVND (reference sequence). CDR3 amino acids: CASSTRSYEQFF. The CDR3 DNA follows: TGTGCCAGTAGTACCCGAAGCTATGAGCAGTTCTTC.

The CDR3 DNA is TGTGCCAGCAGTTACAGGGGCCAGGACATTCAGTACTTC. Amino acid sequence: CASSYRGQDIQYF. The V and J genes are TRBV28 and TRBJ2-4, with 7 bases matching TRBD1. The ends lost 4 bases at V and 8 bases at J; junction bases unmatched: 5. Germline V lookup: CDR1 MDHEN, CDR2 SYDVKM. The CDR3 totals 13 residues.

The chain links TRBV6-5 to TRBJ1-1; no reliable D call. CDR1 MNHEY and CDR2 SVGAGI come from the germline V gene. V was shortened by 5 bases and J by 3 bases, with 22 bases between the two germline ends. The CDR3 sequence is 17 residues long. CDR3 residues: CASSPATGDGKDTEAFF. In nucleotides, the CDR3 is TGTGCCAGCAGTCCAGCCACTGGGGATGGTAAGGACACTGAAGCTTTCTTT.

The J gene is TRBJ2-1, the V gene TRBV7-8; the match to TRBD1 covers 9 bases. Unmatched junction bases numbered 8, after V lost 6 bases and J lost 2 bases. The CDR3 loop spans 16 amino acids. CDR1 is SGHVS and CDR2 is FQNEAQ in the germline V gene. The CDR3 loop is CASSTWTGATYNEQFF. CDR3 sequence (DNA): TGTGCCAGCAGTACCTGGACAGGGGCAACCTACAATGAGCAGTTCTTC.

This chain uses TRBV19 with TRBJ2-3; 10 positions match TRBD2. Losses at the gene ends were 5 bases for V and 2 bases for J; bases not matched to a gene: 4. The length of the CDR3 is 15 residues. The germline V gene encodes CDR1 LNHDA and CDR2 SQIVND (reference sequence). Written as DNA, the CDR3 is TGTGCCAGTAGTCGACTAGCGGGTTACACAGATACGCAGTATTTT. Its translation: CASSRLAGYTDTQYF.

This clonotype was observed a few times. V usage is TRBV19 and J usage is TRBJ1-1, with D perhaps TRBD1 (5 bases). Deletions cut 5 bases from V and 0 bases from J, with 19 bases between. The CDR3 has 17 residues. CDR1 is LNHDA and CDR2 is SQIVND in the germline V gene (reference sequence). CDR3 bases: TGTGCCAGTAGTGCCGGGACGTCTCGAATCCTGAACACTGAAGCTTTCTTT. This codes for CASSAGTSRILNTEAFF.

The chain combines TRBV19 with TRBJ2-2; D possibly corresponds to TRBD1 (6 bases). The CDR3 spans 13 residues. V gave up 6 bases and J gave up 4 bases, with 9 bases separating them. The V gene's germline CDR1 is LNHDA and CDR2 SQIVND (reference sequence). CDR3 sequence reads: CASRDRPTGELFF. The CDR3 nucleotides are TGTGCCAGTAGGGACAGACCCACCGGGGAGCTGTTTTTT.

This clonotype was seen more than once but under ten times. CDR3 DNA sequence: TGTGCCAGCAGCCCTAGCGGGAGGGCCTCCAATGAGCAGTTCTTC. Translated, it gives CASSPSGRASNEQFF. The J gene is TRBJ2-1, the V gene TRBV7-2; 12 positions match TRBD2. CDR3 length equals 15 residues. V was clipped by 5 bases and J by 6 bases; unmatched bases: 5. Germline V gives CDR1 SGHTA, CDR2 FQGNSA.

The chain links TRBV7-2 to TRBJ2-1, with D unresolved. Germline CDR1 SGHTA, CDR2 FQGNSA. Trimming removed 4 bases from V and 5 bases from J, with 6 bases in between. This CDR3 has 12 amino acids. CDR3 nucleotides: TGTGCCAGCAGCTCCGTGCACAATGAGCAGTTCTTC. Amino acids: CASSSVHNEQFF.

CDR3: CATSRGPKERQETQYF. Written as DNA, the CDR3 is TGTGCCACCAGCAGAGGCCCAAAGGAGCGGCAAGAGACCCAGTACTTC. This sequence joins TRBV15 and TRBJ2-5, with D tentatively TRBD2 (5 bases). V lost 1 base and J lost 2, with 14 bases in between. This CDR3 region has 16 residues. Germline V gene sequence: CDR1 LNHNV, CDR2 YYDKDF (reference sequence).

The genes are TRBV7-4 and TRBJ2-5, with 11 bases fitting TRBD2. Trimming cost V 5 bases and J 3 bases; bases outside gene matches: 5. Germline assignment: CDR1 SGHVT and CDR2 SQSDAQ. The CDR3 consists of 15 residues. The CDR3 loop is CASSQGLAEKETQYF. CDR3 DNA sequence: TGTGCCAGCAGCCAGGGACTAGCGGAAAAAGAGACCCAGTACTTC.

The rearrangement uses TRBV7-8 and TRBJ1-5, with a tentative D call TRBD1 (5 bases). Trimming removed 1 base at V and 5 bases at J, with 9 bases between. The CDR3 is 14 amino acids. Germline-derived CDR1 and CDR2 are SGHVS and FQNEAQ. CDR3 residues: CASSLELGDQPQHF. Here the CDR3 DNA reads TGTGCCAGCAGCTTAGAATTGGGGGATCAGCCCCAGCATTTT. The variable domain in full, with the rest retrieved from reference TRBV7-8 and TRBJ1-5, is GAGVSQSPRYKVAKRGQDVALRCDPISGHVSLFWYQQALGQGPEFLTYFQNEAQLDKSGLPSDRFFAERPEGSVSTLKIQRTQQEDSAVYLCASSLELGDQPQHFGDGTRLSIL.

In its sample, this clonotype was seen a few times. This chain connects TRBV12-3 or TRBV12-4 to TRBJ1-1; D remains unclear. V was trimmed by 6 bases and J by 11 bases, leaving 16 bases between them. The CDR3 covers 12 residues. The CDR3 here is CASSRSPVEAFF. Here the CDR3 DNA reads TGTGCCAGCAGCCGTAGTCCTGTAGAGGCTTTCTTT.

The gene calls are TRBV19 and TRBJ2-2, with D tentatively TRBD1 (5 bases). Trimming cost V 3 bases and J 5 bases, with 13 bases left between them. The germline gives CDR1 LNHDA, CDR2 SQIVND (reference sequence). The CDR3 contains 15 residues. In DNA form, the CDR3 reads TGTGCCAGTAGTATGGGGCACAGCGTAACCGGGGAGCTGTTTTTT. It specifies CASSMGHSVTGELFF.

This chain connects TRBV20-1 to TRBJ2-6; D remains ambiguous. Trimming removed 0 bases from V and 3 bases from J, with 6 bases in between. The CDR3 is made up of 14 amino acids. Germline values: CDR1 DFQATT, CDR2 SNEGSKA (reference sequence). The CDR3 DNA sequence: TGCAGTGCTAGAGACGGAGTTGGGGCCAACGTCCTGACTTTC. Protein: CSARDGVGANVLTF.

Ten or more counts support this clonotype. The V gene is TRBV7-2, the J gene TRBJ2-3; D may match TRBD1 or TRBD2 (6 bases each). Germline loops: CDR1 SGHTA, CDR2 FQGNSA. This CDR3 spans 15 amino acids. V dropped 7 bases and J dropped 5 bases, with 19 bases sitting between them. Here the CDR3 DNA reads TGTGCCAGCATTCCCAGCCGGGGGCCCGAAGATACGCAGTATTTT. This codes for CASIPSRGPEDTQYF.

This chain joins TRBV25-1 and TRBJ1-2, with 9 bases lining up with TRBD1. Germline V gene data show CDR1 as MGHDK and CDR2 as SYGVNS. The length of the CDR3 is 12 residues. V gave up 10 bases and J gave up 5 bases; unmatched junction bases: 5. CDR3 protein: CATMGQGYGYTF. In DNA, the CDR3 is TGTGCCACCATGGGACAGGGTTATGGCTACACCTTC.

The sample holds a few counts of this clonotype. V is TRBV27 and J is TRBJ1-1; D remains ambiguous. The CDR3 has 12 residues. V lost 7 bases to trimming and J lost 7 bases, with 13 bases between them. Per the germline V gene, CDR1 is MNHEY and CDR2 is SMNVEV (reference sequence). The CDR3 DNA reads TGTGCCAGCATACGGGGTCCCGGTGAAGCTTTCTTT. Amino acids: CASIRGPGEAFF.

The V call is TRBV7-9, the J call TRBJ2-1; 7 bases fit TRBD2. CDR3 length: 17 residues. The V and J ends lost 5 bases and 3 bases, in that order; junction bases with no gene match: 13. Germline assignment: CDR1 SEHNR and CDR2 FQNEAQ (reference sequence). DNA of the CDR3: TGTGCCAGCAGCCGGGGGGTTGGGACGCGGGACTACAATGAGCAGTTCTTC. It yields the protein CASSRGVGTRDYNEQFF.

The chain couples TRBV12-3 or TRBV12-4 to TRBJ1-2, with no clear D. Trimming left V 7 bases short and J 3 bases short, with 6 bases between. The length of the CDR3 is 11 residues. CDR3 amino acids: CASKDYYGYTF. The CDR3 DNA follows: TGTGCCAGCAAAGACTACTATGGCTACACCTTC.

This clonotype was observed a handful of times. The V and J genes are TRBV7-2 and TRBJ2-1; D possibly corresponds to TRBD2 (6 bases). CDR3 length: 14 amino acids. The ends were cut back, 7 bases at V and 4 bases at J, with 14 bases in the middle. The V gene's germline CDR1 is SGHTA and CDR2 FQGNSA. The CDR3 loop reads CASTGTSFYNEQFF. The CDR3 region has the DNA TGTGCCAGCACAGGGACTTCGTTTTACAATGAGCAGTTCTTC.